The source of this TCR beta chain is a study of blood T cells in healthy people across ages. With V trimmed by 0 bases and J by 9 bases, 5 bases remained unmatched. CDR1 and CDR2 from the germline V gene are SGHRS and YFSETQ. This CDR3 has 16 amino acids. In terms of origin and age, donors were healthy Caucasian individuals from Russia aged 6 to 90. No fewer than 5 micrograms of total RNA were isolated from every sample. A second roughly 6 to 11 cycle PCR used barcoded and J-beta primers. MiXCR, run by TCRdb on the 5' RACE reads, gives a single entry per CDR3 protein. Here the sample spans about 580,000 distinct CDR3 sequences, less than 60% being singletons.

This clonotype was sampled from a man older than 75 in good health. V usage is TRBV5-1 and J usage is TRBJ2-1; 14 bases are a match to TRBD2. The specimen was blood. CDR3 nucleotide sequence: TGCGCCAGCAGCTTGGATGGGACTAGCGGGAGAACTGAGCAGTTCTTC. Translating gives CASSLDGTSGRTEQFF.